Following are 27 T cell receptor beta chains from one sample sequenced in a study of blood T cell repertoires in COVID-19 (TCRdb year 2020). Libraries were built with the immunoSEQ multiplex PCR assay. TCRdb carries this immuneACCESS record with in-frame sequences only. Its versions omit some clonotypes, under half of them owing to an unresolved V gene in the studies checked, with the rest unexplained. This sample comprises 200,000 to 250,000 clones, roughly 89% of them detected only once. About 7% of the sample lies in the top ten. The sequenced sample consisted of PBMCs or T cells enriched from blood (not recorded which). All receptors come from a woman aged 40 to 50 who had recovered from COVID-19.

The chain has TRBV10-3 and TRBJ1-1; D is uncertain. With 6 bases removed from V and 2 bases from J, the gap between germline ends came to 16 bases. The CDR3 extends over 15 amino acids. Germline-derived CDR1 and CDR2 are ENHRY and SYGVKD. The CDR3 sequence is CAISARGLRNTEAFF. In nucleotides, the CDR3 is TGTGCCATCAGCGCCCGCGGGCTGAGAAACACTGAAGCTTTCTTT.

This chain connects TRBV19 to TRBJ2-5; 7 positions match TRBD2. Trimming cost V 1 base and J 1 base; bases outside gene matches: 6. The CDR3 spans 16 residues. Germline CDR1 is LNHDA and CDR2 is SQIVND (reference sequence). DNA of the CDR3: TGTGCCAGTAGTATAGGCAGCGGGGAAAGCCAAGAGACCCAGTACTTC. It yields the protein CASSIGSGESQETQYF. The full variable domain, its missing parts supplied by reference TRBV19 and TRBJ2-5, is DGGITQSPKYLFRKEGQNVTLSCEQNLNHDAMYWYRQDPGQGLRLIYYSQIVNDFQKGDIAEGYSVSREKKESFPLTVTSAQKNPTAFYLCASSIGSGESQETQYFGPGTRLLVL.

This sequence joins TRBV7-9 and TRBJ2-1; a weak D match, TRBD1 (5 bases). Trimming shortened V by 5 bases and J by 0 bases, and 11 bases separated the two germline ends. The CDR3 consists of 15 residues. Germline-derived CDR1 and CDR2 are SEHNR and FQNEAQ (reference sequence). CDR3 region: CASSRTFGSYNEQFF. The CDR3 coding sequence is TGTGCCAGCAGCCGGACATTCGGCTCCTACAATGAGCAGTTCTTC.

The chain is built from TRBV5-1 and TRBJ1-2; 7 bases fit TRBD1. The length of the CDR3 is 14 residues. With V trimmed by 0 bases and J by 3 bases, 2 bases remained unmatched. Germline values: CDR1 SGHRS, CDR2 YFSETQ. DNA of the CDR3: TGCGCCAGCAGCTTGGCAGGGGGAGACTATGGCTACACCTTC. Its translation is CASSLAGGDYGYTF.

The rearrangement links TRBV6-5 to TRBJ1-5; D is undetermined. CDR3 length: 12 amino acids. CDR1 is MNHEY and CDR2 is SVGAGI in the germline V gene. The ends were cut back, 8 bases at V and 1 base at J, with 6 bases in the middle. The CDR3 spells CASRESNQPQHF. The CDR3 DNA sequence: TGTGCCAGCCGCGAGAGCAATCAGCCCCAGCATTTT.

The chain uses TRBV18 and TRBJ1-2; D perhaps matches TRBD1 (6 bases). Germline V CDR1 and CDR2: KGHSH, LQKENI. Trimming stripped 9 bases from V and 0 bases from J, with 17 bases between. This CDR3 comprises 15 residues. The CDR3 DNA reads TGTGCCAGTTCGATTACCGGGACACCTAACTATGGCTACACCTTC. Encoded protein: CASSITGTPNYGYTF. The full variable domain, its missing parts supplied by reference TRBV18 and TRBJ1-2, is NAGVMQNPRHLVRRRGQEARLRCSPMKGHSHVYWYRQLPEEGLKFMVYLQKENIIDESGMPKERFSAEFPKEGPSILRIQQVVRGDSAAYFCASSITGTPNYGYTFGSGTRLTVV.

This clone has only one observation. The genes are TRBV28 and TRBJ1-4, with 9 bases aligning to TRBD1. The CDR3 extends over 15 amino acids. Germline-derived CDR1 and CDR2 are MDHEN and SYDVKM. The ends lost 10 bases at V and 4 bases at J; junction bases unmatched: 10. The CDR3 bases are TGTGCCACCCAGACAACAGGGGGCAATAATGAAAAACTGTTTTTT. Protein: CATQTTGGNNEKLFF.

J is TRBJ2-2 and V is TRBV5-1, with D perhaps matching TRBD1 (6 bases). Trimming took off 2 bases at V and 0 bases at J, with 14 bases between the two ends. The germline V gene has CDR1 SGHRS and CDR2 YFSETQ. The CDR3 spans 17 residues. The CDR3 sequence: CASSLSRGTANTGELFF. As DNA, the CDR3 is TGCGCCAGCAGCTTATCTAGGGGGACCGCGAACACCGGGGAGCTGTTTTTT.

The CDR3 nucleotides are TGTGCCAGCAGCCTCGACAACTACGAGCAGTACTTC. Its translation: CASSLDNYEQYF. The genes are TRBV9 and TRBJ2-7, with no clear D. CDR3 length: 12 amino acids. Trimming left V 4 bases short and J 3 bases short, with 8 bases between. Germline V gene data show CDR1 as SGDLS and CDR2 as YYNGEE.

This clone was observed a few times. The rearrangement joins TRBV12-5 to TRBJ2-2, with TRBD2 matching over 7 bases. CDR1 is LGHNT and CDR2 is FRNRAP in the germline V gene. The V gene end was trimmed by 1 base and the J gene end by 3 bases; junction bases not matched to a gene: 2. CDR3 length: 15 residues. The CDR3 bases are TGTGCTAGTGGTTTGGGGCTAGCGGACACCGGGGAGCTGTTTTTT. It encodes CASGLGLADTGELFF.

This clone has a handful of counts. CDR3 region: CASSLDGDTEAFF. In DNA, the CDR3 is TGTGCCAGCAGCTTGGACGGGGACACTGAAGCTTTCTTT. The chain links TRBV5-5 to TRBJ1-1; D remains ambiguous. V lost 0 bases, J lost 3 bases, and 6 bases lay in between. Germline V CDR1 and CDR2: SGHKS, YYEKEE (reference sequence). This CDR3 has 13 residues. The full variable domain, with the rest looked up from reference TRBV5-5 and TRBJ1-1, is DAGVTQSPTHLIKTRGQQVTLRCSPISGHKSVSWYQQVLGQGPQFIFQYYEKEERGRGNFPDRFSARQFPNYSSELNVNALLLGDSALYLCASSLDGDTEAFFGQGTRLTVV.

J is TRBJ2-1 and V is TRBV11-3, with TRBD2 matching over 9 bases. Per germline, CDR1 SGHNT and CDR2 YENEEA. The CDR3 contains 19 residues. The ends lost 1 base at V and 2 bases at J; junction bases unmatched: 12. The CDR3 region is CASSLGGLIAGEPYNEQFF. CDR3 bases: TGTGCCAGCAGCTTAGGGGGACTCATAGCGGGAGAGCCCTACAATGAGCAGTTCTTC.

This chain connects TRBV10-3 to TRBJ2-2, with a possible D match to TRBD1 (8 bases). Trimming removed 4 bases from V and 4 bases from J, with 16 bases in between. Germline CDR1 is ENHRY and CDR2 is SYGVKD. The CDR3 runs to 16 residues. CDR3 nucleotides: TGTGCCATCAGTGGCGGACAGGGAGGGAGCACCGGGGAGCTGTTTTTT. Residues: CAISGGQGGSTGELFF.

This clone has just a few counts. The V and J genes are TRBV19 and TRBJ1-6; D unclear. Germline lookup yields CDR1 LNHDA and CDR2 SQIVND (reference sequence). V shed 9 bases and J shed 0 bases, with 9 bases lying between them. This CDR3 contains 14 residues. CDR3: CASHPSSYNSPLHF. In nucleotides, the CDR3 is TGTGCCAGCCATCCGAGCTCCTATAATTCACCCCTCCACTTT.

CDR3 loop: CASGRDRGSYNEQFF. In DNA, the CDR3 is TGTGCCAGCGGCCGGGACAGGGGTTCCTACAATGAGCAGTTCTTC. The rearrangement uses TRBV11-2 and TRBJ2-1, with TRBD1 matching over 10 bases. From germline, CDR1 is SGHAT and CDR2 FQNNGV. The length of the CDR3 is 15 residues. V lost 8 bases to trimming and J lost 1 base; unmatched junction nucleotides: 5.

V is TRBV5-5 and J is TRBJ2-1, with D perhaps TRBD2 (5 bases). Trimming stripped 4 bases from V and 6 bases from J, with 14 bases between. The length of the CDR3 is 14 residues. Germline V gives CDR1 SGHKS, CDR2 YYEKEE (reference sequence). CDR3 protein: CASSPLLGPNEQFF. CDR3 DNA: TGTGCCAGCAGCCCCCTACTAGGGCCCAATGAGCAGTTCTTC.

This chain joins TRBV30 and TRBJ1-3; perhaps TRBD1 as D (5 bases). Germline lookup yields CDR1 GTSNPN and CDR2 SVGIG (reference sequence). The CDR3 runs to 15 residues. Trimming cost V 0 bases and J 0 bases, with 9 bases left between them. The CDR3 nucleotides are TGTGCCTGGAGTGTCGAGGACATCTCTGGAAACACCATATATTTT. This gives the protein CAWSVEDISGNTIYF.

V and J are TRBV11-2 and TRBJ2-2; TRBD1 aligns across 11 bases. The germline V gene has CDR1 SGHAT and CDR2 FQNNGV. The CDR3 contains 18 residues. The V gene end was trimmed by 6 bases and the J gene end by 6 bases; junction bases not matched to a gene: 15. CDR3 residues: CASRRTGGTVVVAGELFF. Written as DNA, the CDR3 is TGTGCCAGCAGGCGGACAGGGGGCACTGTGGTAGTCGCCGGGGAGCTGTTTTTT.

V is TRBV5-8 and J is TRBJ2-2; the D is unclear. The CDR3 runs to 10 residues. V lost 9 bases, J lost 7 bases, and 7 bases lay in between. The germline gives CDR1 SGHTS, CDR2 YDEGEE. As DNA, the CDR3 is TGTGCCACCCCAAACGGGGAGCTGTTTTTT. Residues: CATPNGELFF.

This clone was recorded once. Additional DNA sequences in this sample encode the identical CDR3. This chain connects TRBV2 to TRBJ1-2; D is ambiguous. Trimming removed 3 bases from V and 4 bases from J, with 3 bases in between. CDR1 and CDR2 (germline): SNHLY, FYNNEI. This CDR3 is built from 11 residues. The CDR3 DNA is TGTGCCAGCAGTGATCTCTATGGCTACACCTTC. It codes for CASSDLYGYTF.

This sequence joins TRBV5-1 and TRBJ2-5; D gene unclear. There are 14 residues in the CDR3. The germline gives CDR1 SGHRS, CDR2 YFSETQ. Trimming shortened V by 1 base and J by 2 bases, and 9 bases separated the two germline ends. This chain's CDR3 is CASSLLGRQETQYF. CDR3 in DNA: TGCGCCAGCAGCTTGTTGGGCAGACAAGAGACCCAGTACTTC.

V usage is TRBV7-2 and J usage is TRBJ2-3; D remains ambiguous. V was pared by 1 base and J by 0 bases, with 5 bases between. From germline, CDR1 is SGHTA and CDR2 FQGNSA. The CDR3 spans 14 residues. This chain's CDR3 is CASSLEASTDTQYF. The CDR3 DNA sequence: TGTGCCAGCAGCTTAGAAGCGAGCACAGATACGCAGTATTTT.

The J gene is TRBJ2-5, the V gene TRBV30; 9 nucleotides align to TRBD2. The V and J ends lost 1 base and 5 bases, in that order; junction bases with no gene match: 8. The CDR3 has 15 amino acids. CDR1 is GTSNPN, CDR2 SVGIG, per germline (reference sequence). The CDR3 nucleotides read TGTGCCTGGAGTGATGGAGCGGGAGGCGGGGAGACCCAGTACTTC. Translated: CAWSDGAGGGETQYF.

The rearrangement links TRBV5-4 to TRBJ2-7; the match to TRBD1 covers 8 bases. The CDR3 sequence is 14 residues long. Germline-derived CDR1 and CDR2 are SGHNT and YYREEE (reference sequence). Trimming removed 3 bases from V and 5 bases from J; junction bases left unmatched: 7. CDR3 in amino acids: CASSSDRGRDEQYF. In DNA form, the CDR3 reads TGTGCCAGCAGCTCAGACAGGGGAAGGGACGAGCAGTACTTC.

The V gene is TRBV3-1 (or the pseudogene TRBV3-2), the J gene TRBJ2-3; the match to TRBD1 covers 10 bases. Germline values: CDR1 LGHDT, CDR2 YNNKEL (reference sequence). CDR3 length: 15 amino acids. Trimming at V came to 4 bases and at J to 6 bases, leaving 7 bases not matched to a gene. CDR3 bases: TGTGCCAGCAGCCGGGGACAGGGGTTTAGGGATACGCAGTATTTT. Translated, it gives CASSRGQGFRDTQYF.

This chain connects TRBV18 to TRBJ2-5; 11 bases agree with TRBD2. V was clipped by 1 base and J by 4 bases; unmatched bases: 8. The length of the CDR3 is 17 residues. Germline V lookup: CDR1 KGHSH, CDR2 LQKENI. The CDR3: CASSPLSSGRSGETQYF. The CDR3 DNA follows: TGTGCCAGCTCACCACTATCTAGCGGGAGGTCCGGAGAGACCCAGTACTTC.

This chain connects TRBV19 to TRBJ1-1; 7 nucleotides agree with TRBD1. The CDR3 runs to 13 residues. CDR1 is LNHDA and CDR2 is SQIVND in the germline V gene (reference sequence). The junction had 7 bases not matched to a gene; V was cut back by 6 bases and J by 6 bases. CDR3 sequence: CASSTTGDAEAFF. The CDR3 nucleotides are TGTGCCAGTAGCACAACAGGGGACGCTGAAGCTTTCTTT. Complete variable domain (other parts from reference TRBV19 and TRBJ1-1): DGGITQSPKYLFRKEGQNVTLSCEQNLNHDAMYWYRQDPGQGLRLIYYSQIVNDFQKGDIAEGYSVSREKKESFPLTVTSAQKNPTAFYLCASSTTGDAEAFFGQGTRLTVV.